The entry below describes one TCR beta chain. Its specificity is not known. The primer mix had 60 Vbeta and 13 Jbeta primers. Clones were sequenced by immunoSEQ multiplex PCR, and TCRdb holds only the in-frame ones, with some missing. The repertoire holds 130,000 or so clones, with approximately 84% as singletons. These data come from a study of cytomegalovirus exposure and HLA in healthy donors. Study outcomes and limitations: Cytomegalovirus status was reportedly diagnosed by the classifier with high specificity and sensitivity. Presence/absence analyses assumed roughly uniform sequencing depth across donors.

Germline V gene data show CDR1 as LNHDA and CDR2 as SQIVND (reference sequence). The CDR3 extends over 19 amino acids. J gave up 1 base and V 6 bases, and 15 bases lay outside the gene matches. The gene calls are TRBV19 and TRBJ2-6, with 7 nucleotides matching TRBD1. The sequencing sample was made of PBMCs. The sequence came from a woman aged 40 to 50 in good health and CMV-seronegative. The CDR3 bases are TGTGCCAGTAGCAGCCTTACGACAGGGTTTTCTTCTGGGGCCAACGTCCTGACTTTC. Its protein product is CASSSLTTGFSSGANVLTF.